The 17 T cell receptor beta chains below all came from one sample that was sequenced in a study of shared clonotypes between healthy human individuals. Some clones are missing from TCRdb's copy, which holds only in-frame ones; the method was immunoSEQ multiplex PCR. This sample yields under 1,100,000 clones, of which roughly 74% are seen a single time; around 0.61% belongs to the top ten. Sequenced input: memory CD4+ T cells from PBMCs. Subset in this sample: CD45RA-negative fraction. These receptors all stem from a man between 18 and 35 years old in good health. Some clones in this sample may be carry-over from other donors' samples.

The chain recombines TRBV21-1 with TRBJ2-2. TRBV21-1 is a pseudogene. CDR3 length: 17 amino acids. Here the CDR3 DNA reads TGTGCCAGCAGCAAGGCCCTAATGGGGGATGCCACCGGGGAGCTGTTTTTT. It translates to CASSKALMGDATGELFF.

The V and J genes are TRBV5-1 and TRBJ2-1, with 14 bases aligning to TRBD2. Losses at the gene ends were 4 bases for V and 13 bases for J; bases not matched to a gene: 10. CDR1 and CDR2 (germline): SGHRS, YFSETQ. The length of the CDR3 is 15 residues. For the CDR3, the DNA is TGCGCCAGCAGCCCCTCCTGGACTAGCGGGAGGAAACAGTTCTTC. Amino acids: CASSPSWTSGRKQFF.

Concerning this clone itself: A much larger clone is a single base away; this may be a read error. Here the CDR3 DNA reads TGTGTCAGCAGCCCGTCCCTGACTAGCGGGAGAAGTGAGCAGTACTTC. Protein product: CVSSPSLTSGRSEQYF. The gene calls are TRBV13 and TRBJ2-7; 12 bases are shared with TRBD2. CDR3 length: 16 residues. CDR1 is PRHDT, CDR2 FYEKMQ, per germline (reference sequence). Supplemented by reference TRBV13 and TRBJ2-7, the full variable domain reads AAGVIQSPRHLIKEKRETATLKCYPIPRHDTVYWYQQGPGQDPQFLISFYEKMQSDKGSIPDRFSAQQFSDYHSELNMSSLELGDSALYFCVSSPSLTSGRSEQYFGPGTRLTVT.

CDR3: CASTPRRPTSGSGGEQFF. In DNA, the CDR3 is TGTGCCAGTACCCCACGACGCCCGACTAGCGGGAGCGGCGGTGAGCAGTTCTTC. The chain uses TRBV19 and TRBJ2-1, with 12 bases fitting TRBD2. Germline CDR1 LNHDA, CDR2 SQIVND (reference sequence). With V trimmed by 7 bases and J by 9 bases, 19 bases remained unmatched. This CDR3 region has 18 residues.

On this clone: Other DNA sequences of this sample code for an identical CDR3. The rearrangement joins TRBV6-5 to TRBJ2-1; 7 bases align to TRBD2. Unmatched junction bases numbered 8, after V lost 6 bases and J lost 3 bases. The CDR3 has 15 amino acids. CDR1 and CDR2 from the germline V gene are MNHEY and SVGAGI. In nucleotides, the CDR3 is TGTGCCAGCAGGGTTAGCGGGTCAAGCTACAATGAGCAGTTCTTC. Translated, it gives CASRVSGSSYNEQFF.

The V call is TRBV19, the J call TRBJ1-1; D gene ambiguous. The V and J ends lost 1 base and 0 bases respectively, with 6 bases between them. This CDR3 is built from 14 residues. Germline CDR1 is LNHDA and CDR2 is SQIVND (reference sequence). CDR3 nucleotide sequence: TGTGCCAGTAGTATAGTTGGCGTGAACACTGAAGCTTTCTTT. Translating it yields CASSIVGVNTEAFF.

This chain links TRBV7-2 with TRBJ2-5; D is perhaps TRBD1 (6 bases). Germline CDR1 reads SGHTA; CDR2 reads FQGNSA. This CDR3 is 14 amino acids long. V lost 5 bases to trimming and J lost 8 bases, with 18 bases between them. The CDR3 nucleotides are TGTGCCAGCAGCCAACGACAGGCCGCGTCTACCCAGTACTTC. This sequence encodes CASSQRQAASTQYF. The variable domain in full, completed from reference TRBV7-2 and TRBJ2-5, reads GAGVSQSPSNKVTEKGKDVELRCDPISGHTALYWYRQSLGQGLEFLIYFQGNSAPDKSGLPSDRFSAERTGGSVSTLTIQRTQQEDSAVYLCASSQRQAASTQYFGPGTRLLVL.

This clone was picked up many times. V gene TRBV19 combines with J gene TRBJ2-5; TRBD2 agrees at 7 bases. Germline lookup yields CDR1 LNHDA and CDR2 SQIVND (reference sequence). The CDR3 runs 16 residues. Trimming at V came to 7 bases and at J to 3 bases, leaving 14 bases not matched to a gene. CDR3 in amino acids: CASTPRGGQHKETQYF. The CDR3 DNA sequence: TGTGCCAGTACCCCCCGCGGGGGTCAGCACAAAGAGACCCAGTACTTC.

This chain's CDR3 is CASGRASPAKDTQYF. CDR3 DNA: TGTGCCAGCGGTCGGGCGTCTCCTGCCAAAGATACGCAGTATTTT. The chain is built from TRBV7-8 and TRBJ2-3; D call uncertain. V was clipped by 8 bases and J by 5 bases, with 20 bases between them. From germline, CDR1 is SGHVS and CDR2 FQNEAQ. CDR3 length: 15 amino acids.

The chain recombines TRBV5-6 with TRBJ2-1; TRBD2 is a possible D gene (5 bases). V shed 3 bases and J shed 2 bases, with 12 bases lying between them. This CDR3 comprises 15 residues. Germline lookup yields CDR1 SGHDT and CDR2 YYEEEE. Here the CDR3 DNA reads TGTGCCAGCAGCTCTCCCCGGACTGCCTACAATGAGCAGTTCTTC. Its protein product is CASSSPRTAYNEQFF.

The chain joins TRBV11-1 to TRBJ2-7; TRBD2 is a possible D gene (5 bases). Germline V gives CDR1 SGHAT, CDR2 FQDESV (reference sequence). The CDR3 contains 12 residues. Trimming shortened V by 3 bases and J by 4 bases, and 7 bases separated the two germline ends. CDR3 bases: TGTGCCAGCAGCTTTGGAGGATACGAGCAGTACTTC. Protein: CASSFGGYEQYF. The full variable domain, its missing parts supplied by reference TRBV11-1 and TRBJ2-7, is EAEVAQSPRYKITEKSQAVAFWCDPISGHATLYWYRQILGQGPELLVQFQDESVVDDSQLPKDRFSAERLKGVDSTLKIQPAELGDSAMYLCASSFGGYEQYFGPGTRLTVT.

This clone was seen many times. This same CDR3 is encoded by further DNA sequences in the sample. The rearrangement links TRBV27 to TRBJ2-5, with D tentatively TRBD1 (5 bases). The CDR3 consists of 15 residues. The V gene's germline CDR1 is MNHEY and CDR2 SMNVEV (reference sequence). Trimming shortened V by 0 bases and J by 1 base, and 9 bases separated the two germline ends. CDR3 coding DNA: TGTGCCAGCAGTTTATCCGGCAGGGCCCAAGAGACCCAGTACTTC. Translation: CASSLSGRAQETQYF.

The gene calls are TRBV15 and TRBJ2-7; the match to TRBD1 covers 8 bases. Germline lookup yields CDR1 LNHNV and CDR2 YYDKDF (reference sequence). V gave up 5 bases and J gave up 2 bases; unmatched junction bases: 8. This CDR3 comprises 15 residues. The CDR3 region is CATSYRTGITYEQYF. The CDR3 DNA reads TGTGCCACCAGCTATAGGACAGGGATAACCTACGAGCAGTACTTC.

The chain employs TRBV5-6 and TRBJ2-7; 12 bases agree with TRBD2. This CDR3 spans 13 amino acids. The V and J ends lost 5 bases and 7 bases, in that order; junction bases with no gene match: 4. Germline CDR1 and CDR2: SGHDT and YYEEEE. CDR3 loop: CASRLAGGNEQYF. Written as DNA, the CDR3 is TGTGCCAGCAGACTAGCGGGAGGTAATGAGCAGTACTTC.

The chain joins TRBV5-1 to TRBJ2-7; possible D gene TRBD1, 5 bases. Germline V gives CDR1 SGHRS, CDR2 YFSETQ. The V gene lost 6 bases and the J gene lost 6 bases, with 16 bases spanning the gap. CDR3 length: 13 amino acids. The CDR3 is CASKHPVGAEQYF. The CDR3 DNA sequence: TGCGCCAGCAAACACCCGGTAGGGGCCGAGCAGTACTTC.

This clone came up once. The same CDR3 arises from other DNA sequences in this sample as well. V and J are TRBV7-2 and TRBJ1-5; D is undetermined. The germline V and J ends were trimmed by 0 bases and 6 bases, with 9 bases remaining between them. The CDR3 is made up of 14 amino acids. Germline V gene data show CDR1 as SGHTA and CDR2 as FQGNSA. CDR3 amino acids: CASSLAWGGQPQHF. CDR3 bases: TGTGCCAGCAGCTTAGCATGGGGAGGTCAGCCCCAGCATTTT.

This clone was seen many times. The genes are TRBV5-1 and TRBJ2-3; 7 positions agree with TRBD1. With V trimmed by 4 bases and J by 5 bases, 7 bases remained unmatched. The CDR3 has 14 residues. CDR1 SGHRS and CDR2 YFSETQ come from the germline V gene. CDR3 DNA sequence: TGCGCCAGCAGCGCAGGGGGAACGGGAGATACGCAGTATTTT. Residues: CASSAGGTGDTQYF.